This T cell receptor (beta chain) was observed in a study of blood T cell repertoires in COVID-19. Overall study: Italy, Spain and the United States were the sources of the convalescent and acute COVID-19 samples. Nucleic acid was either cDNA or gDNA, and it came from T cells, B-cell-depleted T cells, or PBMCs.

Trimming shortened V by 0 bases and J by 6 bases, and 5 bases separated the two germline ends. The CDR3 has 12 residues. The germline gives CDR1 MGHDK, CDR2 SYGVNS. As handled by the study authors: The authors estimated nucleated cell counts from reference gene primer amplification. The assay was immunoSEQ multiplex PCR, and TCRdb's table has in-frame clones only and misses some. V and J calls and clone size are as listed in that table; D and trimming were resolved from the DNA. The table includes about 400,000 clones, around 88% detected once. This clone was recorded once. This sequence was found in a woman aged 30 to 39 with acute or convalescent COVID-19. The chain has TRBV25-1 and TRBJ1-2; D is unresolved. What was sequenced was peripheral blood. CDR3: CASSEYSDGYTF. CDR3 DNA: TGTGCCAGCAGTGAATATAGTGATGGCTACACCTTC.